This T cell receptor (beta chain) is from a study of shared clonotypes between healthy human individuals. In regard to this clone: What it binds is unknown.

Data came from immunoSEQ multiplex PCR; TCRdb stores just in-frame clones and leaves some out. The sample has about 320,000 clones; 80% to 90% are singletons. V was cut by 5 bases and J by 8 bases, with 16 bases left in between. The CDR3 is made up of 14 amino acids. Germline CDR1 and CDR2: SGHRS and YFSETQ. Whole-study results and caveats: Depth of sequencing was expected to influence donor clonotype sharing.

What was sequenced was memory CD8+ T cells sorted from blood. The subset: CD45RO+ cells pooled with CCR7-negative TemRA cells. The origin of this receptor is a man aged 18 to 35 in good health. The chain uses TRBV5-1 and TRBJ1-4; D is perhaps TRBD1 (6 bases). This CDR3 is CASRPGGGREKLFF. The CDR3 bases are TGCGCCAGCAGACCCGGGGGCGGGCGGGAAAAACTGTTTTTT.